This entry is about one T cell receptor beta chain. Its target is unknown. Using immunoSEQ multiplex PCR, the repertoire was profiled, and TCRdb retains in-frame clones only, with some absent. This table has roughly 90,000 clones, just over 90% appearing once. This specimen belongs to a study of OX40 agonist ivuxolimab in advanced cancers. Germline-derived CDR1 and CDR2 are MDHEN and SYDVKM. The CDR3 has 15 residues. V lost 5 bases and J lost 7; bases outside the gene matches: 9. Findings and limits, study-wide: CD4+ T cells averaged fewer expanded clones than CD8+ T cells.

This TCR was sampled from an adult with an advanced solid tumor such as melanoma, head and neck, liver or kidney cancer. V gene TRBV28 combines with J gene TRBJ1-2; 11 bases are shared with TRBD1. The starting material was CD4+ or CD8+ T cells sorted from blood, obtained in a trial of the OX40 agonist ivuxolimab. The CDR3 reads CASSTPGQGVSGYTF. In nucleotides, the CDR3 is TGTGCCAGCAGTACGCCGGGACAGGGGGTTTCTGGCTACACCTTC.